A single sample is the source of the 10 T cell receptor beta chains below, sequenced in a study of blood T cell repertoires in COVID-19. Clones were read by immunoSEQ multiplex PCR, and TCRdb kept only the in-frame ones, dropping some. The data show hundreds of thousands of clones, around nine tenths seen once. The sample taken for sequencing was peripheral blood. The source of these receptors is a woman aged 18-29 years who had recovered from COVID-19.

The chain carries TRBV15 and TRBJ2-5, with D uncertain. This CDR3 is built from 16 residues. V was shortened by 1 base and J by 2 bases, with 14 bases between the two germline ends. Per the germline V gene, CDR1 is LNHNV and CDR2 is YYDKDF (reference sequence). The CDR3 sequence is CATSRAPRLGQETQYF. The CDR3 nucleotides read TGTGCCACCAGCAGAGCGCCTAGATTAGGACAAGAGACCCAGTACTTC.

This chain connects TRBV5-1 to TRBJ1-2, with 10 bases fitting TRBD1. Germline loops: CDR1 SGHRS, CDR2 YFSETQ. The J segment lost 5 bases and the V segment lost 4 bases, leaving 5 bases of the junction unmatched. This CDR3 spans 14 amino acids. Here the CDR3 DNA reads TGCGCCAGCAGCGCTGGGACAGGGGTGTATGGCTACACCTTC. Translation gives CASSAGTGVYGYTF.

This clone was seen just once. This sequence joins TRBV25-1 and TRBJ2-1; 11 bases are a match to TRBD2. Losses at the gene ends were 8 bases for V and 10 bases for J; bases not matched to a gene: 4. The CDR3 spans 12 residues. CDR1 is MGHDK and CDR2 is SYGVNS in the germline V gene. CDR3 protein: CASGLAGAEQFF. CDR3 DNA sequence: TGTGCCAGCGGACTAGCGGGCGCCGAGCAGTTCTTC.

This chain's CDR3 is CASSLRLAGGNNEQFF. The CDR3 DNA reads as TGTGCCAGCAGCCTGAGACTAGCGGGAGGGAACAATGAGCAGTTCTTC. The chain has TRBV11-3 and TRBJ2-1; 14 bases match TRBD2. Per the germline V gene, CDR1 is SGHNT and CDR2 is YENEEA. Trimming at V came to 5 bases and at J to 5 bases, leaving 5 bases not matched to a gene. This CDR3 has 16 residues.

This chain joins TRBV21-1 and TRBJ2-5; TRBD2 is the table's D call and was not checked against the DNA. TRBV21-1 is noted as a pseudogene. CDR3 length: 11 amino acids. The CDR3 sequence: CASTKAMTRDF. CDR3 bases: TGTGCCAGCACCAAGGCCATGACTAGGGACTTC.

The rearrangement joins TRBV30 to TRBJ2-3; TRBD2 matches 7 bases. Germline values: CDR1 GTSNPN, CDR2 SVGIG (reference sequence). V was pared by 2 bases and J by 2 bases, with 7 bases of the junction left unmatched. There are 15 residues in the CDR3. Written as DNA, the CDR3 is TGTGCCTGGAGTTCTGGGGGGGGAACCACAGATACGCAGTATTTT. It yields the protein CAWSSGGGTTDTQYF.

This clone was observed once. This chain links TRBV7-9 with TRBJ1-1; D is perhaps TRBD1 (6 bases). The CDR3 spans 18 residues. With 4 bases removed from V and 0 bases from J, the gap between germline ends came to 21 bases. Germline V gene lookup returns CDR1 SEHNR and CDR2 FQNEAQ (reference sequence). CDR3 region: CASSSKEWGRMMNTEAFF. Written as DNA, the CDR3 is TGTGCCAGCAGCTCTAAAGAATGGGGGCGCATGATGAACACTGAAGCTTTCTTT.

About this clone itself: The same CDR3 is also encoded by other DNA sequences in this sample. The V call is TRBV5-1, the J call TRBJ2-1; weak D call: TRBD1 (6 bases). Deletions cut 0 bases from V and 0 bases from J, with 7 bases between. Germline CDR1 is SGHRS and CDR2 is YFSETQ. CDR3 length: 15 amino acids. The CDR3 nucleotides read TGCGCCAGCAGCTTGGAAGGGGGCTCCTACAATGAGCAGTTCTTC. Its protein is CASSLEGGSYNEQFF.

This clone has a handful of counts. The chain links TRBV27 to TRBJ2-7; possible D gene TRBD1, 6 bases. Germline loops: CDR1 MNHEY, CDR2 SMNVEV (reference sequence). The CDR3 totals 14 residues. Trimming left V 3 bases short and J 4 bases short, with 13 bases between. The CDR3 DNA sequence: TGTGCCAGCAGTTTGCTCGAAGGGGGTTACGAGCAGTACGTC. Amino acids: CASSLLEGGYEQYV.

The chain couples TRBV4-1 to TRBJ1-4; D is uncertain. Germline V gene lookup returns CDR1 MGHRA and CDR2 YSYEKL. This CDR3 region has 15 residues. V lost 1 base, J lost 5 bases, and 11 bases lay in between. The CDR3 loop is CASSQVSRGNEKLFF. CDR3 DNA sequence: TGCGCCAGCAGCCAAGTTAGCAGAGGAAATGAAAAACTGTTTTTT.